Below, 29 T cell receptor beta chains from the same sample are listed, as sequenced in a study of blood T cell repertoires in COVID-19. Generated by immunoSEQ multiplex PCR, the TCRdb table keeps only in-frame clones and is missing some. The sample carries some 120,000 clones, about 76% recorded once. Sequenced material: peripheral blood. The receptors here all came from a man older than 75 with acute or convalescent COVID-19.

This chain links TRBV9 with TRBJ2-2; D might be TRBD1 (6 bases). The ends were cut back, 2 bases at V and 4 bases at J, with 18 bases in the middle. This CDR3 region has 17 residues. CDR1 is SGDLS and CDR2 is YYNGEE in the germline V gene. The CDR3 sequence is CASSVGVTGIFTGELFF. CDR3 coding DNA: TGTGCCAGCAGCGTGGGGGTGACAGGAATATTCACCGGGGAGCTGTTTTTT.

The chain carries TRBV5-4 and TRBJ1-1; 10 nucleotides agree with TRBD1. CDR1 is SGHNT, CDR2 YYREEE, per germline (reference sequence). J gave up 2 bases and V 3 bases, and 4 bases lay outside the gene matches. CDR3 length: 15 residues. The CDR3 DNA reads TGTGCCAGCAGCTCTCGACAGGGGGCAAACACTGAAGCTTTCTTT. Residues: CASSSRQGANTEAFF.

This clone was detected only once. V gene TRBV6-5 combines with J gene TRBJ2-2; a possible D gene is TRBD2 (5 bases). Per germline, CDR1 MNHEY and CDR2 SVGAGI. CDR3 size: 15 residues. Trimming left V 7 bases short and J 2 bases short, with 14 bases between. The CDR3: CASTLKRPNTGELFF. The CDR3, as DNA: TGTGCCAGCACCTTAAAGCGGCCCAACACCGGGGAGCTGTTTTTT.

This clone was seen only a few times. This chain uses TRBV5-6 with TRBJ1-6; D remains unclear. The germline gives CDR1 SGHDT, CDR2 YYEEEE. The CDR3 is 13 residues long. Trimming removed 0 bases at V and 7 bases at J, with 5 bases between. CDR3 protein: CASSLVRNSPLHF. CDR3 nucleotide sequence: TGTGCCAGCAGCTTGGTCCGGAATTCACCCCTCCACTTT. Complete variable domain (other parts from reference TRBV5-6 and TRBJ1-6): DAGVTQSPTHLIKTRGQQVTLRCSPKSGHDTVSWYQQALGQGPQFIFQYYEEEERQRGNFPDRFSGHQFPNYSSELNVNALLLGDSALYLCASSLVRNSPLHFGNGTRLTVT.

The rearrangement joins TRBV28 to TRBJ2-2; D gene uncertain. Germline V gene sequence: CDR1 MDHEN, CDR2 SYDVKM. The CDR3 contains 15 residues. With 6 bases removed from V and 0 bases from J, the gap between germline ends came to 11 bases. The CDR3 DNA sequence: TGTGCCAGCAGAGAGCCGGGTCCGAACACCGGGGAGCTGTTTTTT. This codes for CASREPGPNTGELFF.

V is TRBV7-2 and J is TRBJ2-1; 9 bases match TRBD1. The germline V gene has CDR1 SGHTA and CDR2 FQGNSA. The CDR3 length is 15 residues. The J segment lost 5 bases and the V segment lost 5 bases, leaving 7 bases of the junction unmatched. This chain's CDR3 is CASSLTGTGNNEQFF. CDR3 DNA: TGTGCCAGCAGCCTCACCGGGACAGGGAACAATGAGCAGTTCTTC.

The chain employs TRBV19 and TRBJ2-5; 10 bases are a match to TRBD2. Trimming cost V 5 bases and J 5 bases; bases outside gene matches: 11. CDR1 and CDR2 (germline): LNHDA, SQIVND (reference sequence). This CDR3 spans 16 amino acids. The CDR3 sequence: CASSSSQAGGLETQYF. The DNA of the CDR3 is TGTGCCAGTAGTTCCTCGCAAGCGGGGGGGCTTGAGACCCAGTACTTC.

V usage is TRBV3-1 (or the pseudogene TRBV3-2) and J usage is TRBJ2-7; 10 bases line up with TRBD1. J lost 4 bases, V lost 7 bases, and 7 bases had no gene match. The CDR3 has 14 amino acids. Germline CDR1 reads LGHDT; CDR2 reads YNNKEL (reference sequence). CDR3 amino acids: CASNRGQGDYEQYF. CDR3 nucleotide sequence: TGTGCCAGCAACCGAGGACAGGGGGATTACGAGCAGTACTTC.

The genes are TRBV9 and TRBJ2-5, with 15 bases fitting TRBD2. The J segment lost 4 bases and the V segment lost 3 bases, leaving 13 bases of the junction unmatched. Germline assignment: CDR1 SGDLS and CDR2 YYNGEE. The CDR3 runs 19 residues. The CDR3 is CASSELGSGTSGGLETQYF. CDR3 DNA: TGTGCCAGCAGCGAGTTGGGGAGCGGGACTAGCGGGGGGTTAGAGACCCAGTACTTC. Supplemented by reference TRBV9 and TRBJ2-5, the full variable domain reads DSGVTQTPKHLITATGQRVTLRCSPRSGDLSVYWYQQSLDQGLQFLIQYYNGEERAKGNILERFSAQQFPDLHSELNLSSLELGDSALYFCASSELGSGTSGGLETQYFGPGTRLLVL.

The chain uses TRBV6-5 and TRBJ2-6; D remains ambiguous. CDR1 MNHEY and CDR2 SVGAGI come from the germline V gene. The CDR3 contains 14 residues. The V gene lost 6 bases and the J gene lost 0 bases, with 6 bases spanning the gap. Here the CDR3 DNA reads TGTGCCAGCAGACTCCTCTCTGGGGCCAACGTCCTGACTTTC. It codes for CASRLLSGANVLTF.

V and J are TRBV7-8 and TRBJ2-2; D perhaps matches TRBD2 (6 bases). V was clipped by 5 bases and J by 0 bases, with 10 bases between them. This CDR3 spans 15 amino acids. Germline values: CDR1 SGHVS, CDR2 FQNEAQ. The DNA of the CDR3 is TGTGCCAGCAGCGTTGGGGGGTCGAACACCGGGGAGCTGTTTTTT. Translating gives CASSVGGSNTGELFF.

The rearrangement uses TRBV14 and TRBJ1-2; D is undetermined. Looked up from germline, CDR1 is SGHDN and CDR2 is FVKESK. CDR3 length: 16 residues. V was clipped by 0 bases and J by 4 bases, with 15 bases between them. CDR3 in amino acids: CASSQDRGRSLYGYTF. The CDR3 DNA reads TGTGCCAGCAGCCAAGATCGAGGGAGGTCCCTCTATGGCTACACCTTC.

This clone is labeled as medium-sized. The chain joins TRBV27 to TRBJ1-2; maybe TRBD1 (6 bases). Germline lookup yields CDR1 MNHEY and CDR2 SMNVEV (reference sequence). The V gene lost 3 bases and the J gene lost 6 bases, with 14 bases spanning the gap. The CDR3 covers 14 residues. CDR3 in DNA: TGTGCCAGCAGTTTCCAGGGGAGAGGGGATGGCTACACCTTC. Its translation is CASSFQGRGDGYTF.

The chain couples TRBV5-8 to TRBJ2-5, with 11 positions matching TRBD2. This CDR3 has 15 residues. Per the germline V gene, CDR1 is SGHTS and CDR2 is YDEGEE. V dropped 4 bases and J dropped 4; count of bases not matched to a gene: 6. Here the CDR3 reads CASSPPGLAGETQYF. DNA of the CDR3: TGTGCCAGCAGCCCACCCGGACTAGCGGGAGAGACCCAGTACTTC.

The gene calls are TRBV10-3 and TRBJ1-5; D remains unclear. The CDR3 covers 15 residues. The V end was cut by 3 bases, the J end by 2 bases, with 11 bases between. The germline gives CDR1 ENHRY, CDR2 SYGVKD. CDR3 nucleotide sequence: TGTGCCATCAGTGACGTGGGCTTGGGCAATCAGCCCCAGCATTTT. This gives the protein CAISDVGLGNQPQHF.

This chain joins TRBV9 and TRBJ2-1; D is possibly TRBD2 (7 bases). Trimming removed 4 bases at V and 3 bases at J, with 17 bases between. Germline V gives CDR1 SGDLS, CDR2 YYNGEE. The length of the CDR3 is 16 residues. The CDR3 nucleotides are TGTGCCAGCAGCCAGAGGGAGGGGGAATACTACAATGAGCAGTTCTTC. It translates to CASSQREGEYYNEQFF.

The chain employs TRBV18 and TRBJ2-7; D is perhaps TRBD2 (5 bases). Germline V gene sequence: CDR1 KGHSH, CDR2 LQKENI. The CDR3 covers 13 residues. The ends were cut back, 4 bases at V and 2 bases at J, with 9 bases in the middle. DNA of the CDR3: TGTGCCAGCTCACTCGGGGAGACCTACGAGCAGTACTTC. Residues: CASSLGETYEQYF.

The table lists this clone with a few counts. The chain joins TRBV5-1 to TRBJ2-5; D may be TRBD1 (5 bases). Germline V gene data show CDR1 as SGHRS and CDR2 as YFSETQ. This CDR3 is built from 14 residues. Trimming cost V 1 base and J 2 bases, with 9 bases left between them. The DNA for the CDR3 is TGCGCCAGCAGCTTGTTTCAGGGACAAGAGACCCAGTACTTC. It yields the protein CASSLFQGQETQYF.

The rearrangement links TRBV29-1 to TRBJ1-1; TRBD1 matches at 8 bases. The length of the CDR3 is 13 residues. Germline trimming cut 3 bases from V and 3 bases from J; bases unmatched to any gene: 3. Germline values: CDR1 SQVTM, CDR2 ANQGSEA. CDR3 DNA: TGCAGCGTTGATTCGGACAGGGACACTGAAGCTTTCTTT. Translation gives CSVDSDRDTEAFF. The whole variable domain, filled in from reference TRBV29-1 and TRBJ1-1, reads SAVISQKPSRDICQRGTSLTIQCQVDSQVTMMFWYRQQPGQSLTLIATANQGSEATYESGFVIDKFPISRPNLTFSTLTVSNMSPEDSSIYLCSVDSDRDTEAFFGQGTRLTVV.

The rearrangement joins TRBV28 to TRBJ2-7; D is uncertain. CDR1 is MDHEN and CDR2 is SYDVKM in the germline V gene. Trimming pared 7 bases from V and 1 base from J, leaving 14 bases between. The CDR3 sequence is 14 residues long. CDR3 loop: CASTLQAGSYEQYF. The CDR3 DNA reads TGTGCCAGCACCTTGCAGGCAGGTTCCTACGAGCAGTACTTC. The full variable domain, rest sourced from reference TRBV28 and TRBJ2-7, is DVKVTQSSRYLVKRTGEKVFLECVQDMDHENMFWYRQDPGLGLRLIYFSYDVKMKEKGDIPEGYSVSREKKERFSLILESASTNQTSMYLCASTLQAGSYEQYFGPGTRLTVT.

CDR3 DNA sequence: TGTGCCAGCAGTTGGACAGGTTCCAATCAGCCCCAGCATTTT. As protein: CASSWTGSNQPQHF. The rearrangement uses TRBV6-2 or TRBV6-3 and TRBJ1-5, with 7 bases identical to TRBD1. The CDR3 totals 14 residues. Germline V gives CDR1 MNHEY, CDR2 SVGEGT. Trimming took 4 bases from V and 3 from J; bases not matched to a gene: 3.

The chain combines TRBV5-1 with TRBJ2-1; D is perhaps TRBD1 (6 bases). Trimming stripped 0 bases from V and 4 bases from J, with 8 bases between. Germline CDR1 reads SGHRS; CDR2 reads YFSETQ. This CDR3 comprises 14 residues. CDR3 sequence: CASSLGDKYNEQFF. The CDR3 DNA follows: TGCGCCAGCAGCTTGGGGGACAAATACAATGAGCAGTTCTTC.

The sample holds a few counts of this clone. The CDR3 DNA reads TGTGCCAGCAGCTTAGGGACAGTCTCGGACGAGCAGTACTTC. Protein product: CASSLGTVSDEQYF. The chain has TRBV5-5 and TRBJ2-7, with 7 bases fitting TRBD1. The CDR3 totals 14 residues. V was clipped by 2 bases and J by 5 bases; unmatched bases: 7. The germline V gene encodes CDR1 SGHKS and CDR2 YYEKEE (reference sequence).

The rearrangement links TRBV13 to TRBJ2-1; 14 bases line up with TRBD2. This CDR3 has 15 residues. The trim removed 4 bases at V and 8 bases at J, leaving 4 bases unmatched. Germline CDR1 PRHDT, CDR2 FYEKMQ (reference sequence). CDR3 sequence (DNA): TGTGCCAGCAGCTGGGGGACTAGCGGGGGTTATGAGCAGTTCTTC. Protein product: CASSWGTSGGYEQFF.

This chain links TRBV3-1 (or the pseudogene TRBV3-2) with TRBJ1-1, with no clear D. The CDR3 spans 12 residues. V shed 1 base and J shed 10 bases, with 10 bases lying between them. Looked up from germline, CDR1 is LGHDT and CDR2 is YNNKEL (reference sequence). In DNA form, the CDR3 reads TGTGCCAGCAGCCAAGCCCGGGGTCCAGCTTTCTTT. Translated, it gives CASSQARGPAFF.

The CDR3 reads CATSDLVTGGITEAFF. The CDR3 DNA reads as TGTGCCACCAGTGATTTGGTTACCGGGGGGATCACTGAAGCTTTCTTT. The rearrangement joins TRBV24-1 to TRBJ1-1, with D possibly being TRBD1 (5 bases). The germline V gene encodes CDR1 KGHDR and CDR2 SFDVKD. The germline V and J ends were trimmed by 0 bases and 4 bases, with 14 bases remaining between them. This CDR3 comprises 16 residues.

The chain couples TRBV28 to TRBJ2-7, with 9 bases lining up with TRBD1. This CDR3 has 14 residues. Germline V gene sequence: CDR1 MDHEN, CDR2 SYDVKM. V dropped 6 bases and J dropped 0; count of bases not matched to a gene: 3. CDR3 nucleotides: TGTGCCAGCAGGACAGGGGGGTCCTCCTACGAGCAGTACTTC. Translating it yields CASRTGGSSYEQYF.

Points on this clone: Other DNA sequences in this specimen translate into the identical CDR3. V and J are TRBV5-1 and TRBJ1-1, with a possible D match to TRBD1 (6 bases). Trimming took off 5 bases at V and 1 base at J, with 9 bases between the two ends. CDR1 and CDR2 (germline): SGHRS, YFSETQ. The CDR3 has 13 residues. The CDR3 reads CASSLTGNTEAFF. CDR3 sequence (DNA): TGCGCCAGCAGTCTGACAGGGAACACTGAAGCTTTCTTT.

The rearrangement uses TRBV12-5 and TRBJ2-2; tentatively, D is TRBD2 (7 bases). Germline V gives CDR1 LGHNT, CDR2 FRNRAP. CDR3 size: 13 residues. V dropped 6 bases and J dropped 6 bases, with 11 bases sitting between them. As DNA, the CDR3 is TGTGCTAGTGGCCGGGGGGCCGCCGGGGAGCTGTTTTTT. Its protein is CASGRGAAGELFF.